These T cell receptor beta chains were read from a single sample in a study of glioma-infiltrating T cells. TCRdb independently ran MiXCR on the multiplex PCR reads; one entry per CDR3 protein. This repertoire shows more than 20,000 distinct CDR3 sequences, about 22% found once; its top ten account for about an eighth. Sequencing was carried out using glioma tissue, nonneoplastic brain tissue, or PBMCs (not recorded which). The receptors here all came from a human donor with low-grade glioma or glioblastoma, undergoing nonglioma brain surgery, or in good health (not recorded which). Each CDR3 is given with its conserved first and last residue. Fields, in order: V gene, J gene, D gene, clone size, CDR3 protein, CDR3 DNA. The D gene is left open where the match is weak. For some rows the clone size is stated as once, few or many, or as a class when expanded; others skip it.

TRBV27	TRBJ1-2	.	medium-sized	CASKNPGRHYGYTF	TGTGCCAGCAAAAATCCGGGACGGCACTATGGCTACACCTTC
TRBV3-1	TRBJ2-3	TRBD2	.	CASSSGLAGTDTQYF	TGTGCCAGCAGCAGCGGACTAGCGGGGACAGATACGCAGTATTTT
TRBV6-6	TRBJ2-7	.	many	CASSYLGGGPYEQYF	TGTGCCAGCAGTTACCTTGGAGGGGGCCCCTACGAGCAGTACTTC
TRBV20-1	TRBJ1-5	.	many	CSAARDQGRNQPQHF	TGCAGTGCCGCCCGGGACCAGGGGAGAAATCAGCCCCAGCATTTT
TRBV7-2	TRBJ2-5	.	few	CASSPSRGNQETQYF	TGTGCCAGCAGCCCCTCCAGGGGTAATCAAGAGACCCAGTACTTC
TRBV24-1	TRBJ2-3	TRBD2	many	CATSPSTGGDVTDTQYF	TGTGCCACCAGTCCGAGTACGGGGGGGGACGTCACAGATACGCAGTATTTT
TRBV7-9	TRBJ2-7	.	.	CASSFDDDHYEQYF	TGTGCCAGCAGCTTTGATGACGATCACTACGAGCAGTACTTC
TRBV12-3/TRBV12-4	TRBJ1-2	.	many	CASSYSPDTRGSYTF	TGTGCCAGCAGTTACTCTCCGGACACCCGAGGAAGCTACACCTTC
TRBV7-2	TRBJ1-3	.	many	CASSLEVTANTIYF	TGTGCCAGCAGCTTAGAAGTGACCGCTAACACCATATATTTT
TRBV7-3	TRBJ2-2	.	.	CASSSTGTGELFF	TGTGCCAGCAGCTCCACAGGAACCGGGGAGCTGTTTTTT
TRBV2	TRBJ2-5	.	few	CASSGGATQYF	TGTGCCAGCAGTGGGGGAGCGACCCAGTACTTC
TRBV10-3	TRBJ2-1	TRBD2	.	CAIRVASGENNEQFF	TGTGCCATCAGAGTAGCTAGCGGGGAGAACAATGAGCAGTTCTTC
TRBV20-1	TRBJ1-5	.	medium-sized	CSARGILSNQPQHF	TGCAGTGCTAGGGGCATACTTAGCAATCAGCCCCAGCATTTT
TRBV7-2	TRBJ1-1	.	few	CASRQNTEAFF	TGTGCCAGCAGACAGAACACTGAAGCTTTCTTT
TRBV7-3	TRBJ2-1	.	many	CASSPRPGQLNNEQFF	TGTGCCAGCAGCCCCCGCCCGGGCCAACTAAATAATGAGCAGTTCTTC
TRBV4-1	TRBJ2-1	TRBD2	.	CASSQFSTSGVTYNEQFF	TGCGCCAGCAGCCAATTCTCGACTAGCGGGGTAACCTACAATGAGCAGTTCTTC
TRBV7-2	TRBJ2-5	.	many	CASSRSGETQYF	TGTGCCAGCAGCCGCTCTGGGGAGACCCAGTACTTC
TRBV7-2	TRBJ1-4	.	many	CASSPNVGSFEKLFF	TGTGCCAGCAGCCCGAACGTCGGGAGTTTCGAAAAACTGTTTTTT
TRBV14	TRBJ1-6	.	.	CASSQEGFNSPLHF	TGTGCCAGCAGCCAAGAAGGGTTCAATTCACCCCTCCACTTT
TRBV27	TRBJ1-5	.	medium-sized	CASSPGFSNQPQHF	TGTGCCAGCAGTCCAGGGTTTAGCAATCAGCCCCAGCATTTT
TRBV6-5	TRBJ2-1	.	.	CASSYDWASYEQFF	TGTGCCAGCAGTTACGATTGGGCTTCGTACGAGCAGTTCTTC
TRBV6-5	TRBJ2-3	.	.	CASSSSKDTQYF	TGTGCCAGCAGTTCATCCAAAGATACGCAGTATTTT
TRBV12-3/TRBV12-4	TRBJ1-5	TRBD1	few	CASSRGTGPNQPQHF	TGTGCCAGCAGCAGAGGGACAGGCCCTAATCAGCCCCAGCATTTT
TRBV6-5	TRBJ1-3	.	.	CASSSAEHTITGNTIYF	TGTGCCAGCAGTTCGGCGGAACATACGATTACGGGAAACACCATATATTTT
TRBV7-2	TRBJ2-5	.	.	CARSHRVGSLQDTQYF	TGTGCCCGCAGCCATAGGGTCGGTAGCCTACAAGATACCCAGTACTTC
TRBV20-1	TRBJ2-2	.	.	CSARDPSRSARQGTGGLFF	TGCAGTGCTAGAGATCCTTCGAGGTCCGCTCGACAGGGCACCGGGGGGCTGTTTTTT
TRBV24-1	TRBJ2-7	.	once	CATSEGDVSYEQYF	TGTGCCACCAGTGAGGGGGACGTCTCCTACGAGCAGTACTTC
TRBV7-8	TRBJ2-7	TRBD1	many	CASSRQGAVYEQYF	TGTGCCAGCAGCAGACAGGGGGCTGTTTACGAGCAGTACTTC
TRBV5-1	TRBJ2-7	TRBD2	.	CASSLGTSDAYEQYF	TGCGCCAGCAGCTTGGGGACTAGCGACGCCTACGAGCAGTACTTC
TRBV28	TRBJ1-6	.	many	CASINRVGSPLHF	TGTGCCAGCATTAACAGGGTGGGTTCACCCCTCCACTTT
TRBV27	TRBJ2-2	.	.	CASTPRTQRTGELFF	TGTGCCAGCACTCCTCGGACTCAACGAACCGGGGAGCTGTTTTTT
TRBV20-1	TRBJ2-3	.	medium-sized	CSATPETDTQYF	TGCAGTGCTACGCCCGAAACAGATACGCAGTATTTT
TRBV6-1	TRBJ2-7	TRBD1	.	CASSASGGNEQYF	TGTGCCAGCAGTGCCTCAGGGGGCAACGAGCAGTACTTC
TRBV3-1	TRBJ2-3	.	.	CASSQASSADTQYF	TGTGCCAGCAGCCAAGCCTCTAGCGCAGATACGCAGTATTTT
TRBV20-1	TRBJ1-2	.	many	CSALPGDVGYTF	TGCAGTGCTCTACCGGGGGATGTGGGCTACACCTTC
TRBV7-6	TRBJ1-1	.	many	CASSSRGDTEAFF	TGTGCCAGCAGCTCGCGGGGGGACACTGAAGCTTTCTTT
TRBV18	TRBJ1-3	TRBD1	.	CASSPLGQSSGNTIYF	TGTGCCAGCTCACCATTGGGACAGAGCTCTGGAAACACCATATATTTT
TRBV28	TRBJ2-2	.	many	CASSPLGTLDTGELFF	TGTGCCAGCAGTCCCCTAGGGACCTTGGACACCGGGGAGCTGTTTTTT
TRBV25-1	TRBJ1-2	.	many	CASSGRDTGGVYLGYTF	TGTGCCAGCAGTGGCCGGGACACCGGGGGAGTGTATCTAGGCTACACCTTC
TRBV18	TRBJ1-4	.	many	CASSPGTAVYEKLFF	TGTGCCAGCTCACCGGGGACGGCCGTCTATGAAAAACTGTTTTTT
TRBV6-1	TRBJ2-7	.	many	CASSPSPYEQYF	TGTGCCAGCAGTCCGAGCCCCTACGAGCAGTACTTC
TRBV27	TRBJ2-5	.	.	CASSYQPQETQYF	TGTGCCAGCAGCTACCAGCCTCAAGAGACCCAGTATTTC
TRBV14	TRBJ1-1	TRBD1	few	CASSQLDRKNTEAFF	TGTGCCAGCAGCCAGCTGGACAGGAAGAACACTGAAGCTTTCTTT
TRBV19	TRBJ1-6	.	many	CASSLLNSPLHF	TGTGCCAGTAGTCTACTTAATTCACCCCTCCACTTT
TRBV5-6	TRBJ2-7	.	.	CASSSTPLPEQYF	TGTGCCAGCAGCTCGACCCCTCTACCGGAGCAGTACTTC
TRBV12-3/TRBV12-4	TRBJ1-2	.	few	CASSMDGSYGYTF	TGTGCCAGCAGTATGGACGGGAGCTATGGCTACACCTTC
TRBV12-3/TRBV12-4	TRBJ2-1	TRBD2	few	CASSLASGPSYNEQFF	TGTGCCAGCAGTTTAGCTAGCGGGCCGTCCTACAATGAGCAGTTCTTC
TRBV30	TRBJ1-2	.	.	CAWRGNVEGYTF	TGTGCCTGGAGGGGGAACGTTGAAGGCTACACCTTC
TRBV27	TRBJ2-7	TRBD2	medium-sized	CASSVSGLAGGSSYEQYF	TGTGCCAGCAGTGTAAGCGGACTAGCGGGGGGCAGCTCCTACGAGCAGTACTTC
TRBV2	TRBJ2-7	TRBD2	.	CASSGLARSYEQYF	TGTGCCAGCAGTGGACTAGCCCGCTCCTACGAGCAGTACTTC
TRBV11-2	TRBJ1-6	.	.	CASSPRTVGSPLHF	TGTGCCAGCAGCCCCAGGACAGTGGGTTCACCCCTCCACTTT
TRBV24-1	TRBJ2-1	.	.	CATSDSPHGLQLF	TGTGCCACCAGTGATTCCCCCCACGGACTCCAGCTCTTC
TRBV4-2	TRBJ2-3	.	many	CASSQSFTSTDTQYF	TGTGCCAGCAGCCAAAGCTTCACTAGCACAGATACGCAGTATTTT
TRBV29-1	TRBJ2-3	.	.	CSVVLGLTQYF	TGCAGCGTTGTGCTAGGACTAACGCAGTATTTT
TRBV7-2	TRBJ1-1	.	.	CASSLDGGRTEAFF	TGTGCCAGCAGCTTAGACGGGGGACGGACTGAAGCTTTCTTT